This TCR beta chain derives from a study of T cell clones after liver transplantation. Study-wide context: At least one year of complete immunosuppression withdrawal without enzymes over twice normal defined tolerance.

Sequenced by immunoSEQ multiplex PCR; TCRdb stores in-frame clones only, minus some. The data hold tens of thousands of clones, with 93% observed a single time. V lost 6 bases, J lost 6 bases, and 26 bases stayed unmatched. CDR1 and CDR2 (germline): MDHEN, SYDVKM. This CDR3 region has 21 residues. Material: CD8+ T cells from blood, obtained roughly 26 months after liver transplant. This clonotype originated in a human patient who received a liver transplant. Some of the T cells may derive from the graft donor. V is TRBV28 and J is TRBJ1-5; 10 bases map to TRBD1. The CDR3 loop is CASRALRDRGPLSVSAQPQHF. The CDR3 nucleotides read TGTGCCAGCAGAGCCCTCCGCGACAGGGGGCCCCTTTCGGTTTCGGCTCAGCCCCAGCATTTT.